These T cell receptor beta chains were read from a single sample in a study of T-cell memory formation after mild COVID-19. Each CDR3 protein gets one entry after TCRdb re-called the 5' RACE reads with MiXCR. The sample has around 250,000 distinct CDR3 sequences; 15% to 20% are singletons. Specimen: PBMCs or a T cell subset sorted from them (not recorded which). The source of these receptors is a man aged 18 to 29 who had mild COVID-19 (a few samples of this study predate the infection). Cell type and time point are not known. CDR3s include the opening cysteine and the closing phenylalanine or tryptophan. Fields, in order: J gene, V gene, CDR3 protein.

TRBJ2-7 | TRBV5-6 | CASSLERGAYEQYF
TRBJ2-3 | TRBV12-3/TRBV12-4 | CASSFFGSTDTQYF
TRBJ1-2 | TRBV6-5 | CASKSSGVDGYTF
TRBJ2-3 | TRBV27 | CASKIVSGGVDTQYF
TRBJ1-2 | TRBV5-1 | CASSLSQGSKDYGYTF
TRBJ2-2 | TRBV13 | CASSLARRTGELFF
TRBJ2-3 | TRBV12-3/TRBV12-4 | CASSSPEGKSGQYF
TRBJ2-5 | TRBV27 | CASSHTGLREGTQYF
TRBJ2-3 | TRBV6-5 | CASTGTGVDAQYF
TRBJ1-6 | TRBV4-3 | CASRQEADLTGSPLHF
TRBJ2-2 | TRBV5-1 | CASRQKQGPGELFF
TRBJ2-1 | TRBV5-1 | CASSLAVLGSIGNEQFF
TRBJ1-4 | TRBV20-1 | CSASGPSLEKLFF
TRBJ2-6 | TRBV4-3 | CASSQGQGVGANVLTF
TRBJ1-4 | TRBV10-3 | CAISDSTRVQEKLFF
TRBJ2-2 | TRBV20-1 | CSARPGGVPGELIF
TRBJ1-2 | TRBV29-1 | CSGGQDDSGYTF
TRBJ2-5 | TRBV5-1 | CASSPRKTTEETQYF
TRBJ2-1 | TRBV9 | CASSVVPGVNEQFF
TRBJ2-3 | TRBV7-2 | CASSLGGLAAYWGSTDTQYF
TRBJ2-5 | TRBV7-3 | CASSAVLAGGRETQYF
TRBJ1-5 | TRBV7-2 | CASSPGQGMNQPQHF
TRBJ2-7 | TRBV5-1 | CASSFTTSTYEQYF
TRBJ1-5 | TRBV20-1 | CSARELAGQPQHF
TRBJ1-2 | TRBV28 | CASNPTGFVYGYTF
TRBJ1-2 | TRBV5-1 | CASKVEGYTF
TRBJ2-7 | TRBV2 | CASSEGTGLYYEQYF
TRBJ2-1 | TRBV12-3/TRBV12-4 | CATLGGGLDNEQFF
TRBJ2-3 | TRBV5-1 | CASRLGILGDTQYF
TRBJ2-2 | TRBV5-1 | CASSSLDRGRLRTGELFF
TRBJ2-7 | TRBV20-1 | CSVQSPAKYEQYF
TRBJ2-4 | TRBV5-8 | CASSLPLGQGQNIQYF
TRBJ1-2 | TRBV7-9 | CASSLSGFNGYTF
TRBJ2-3 | TRBV12-3/TRBV12-4 | CASSLIGSGGADTQYF
TRBJ2-2 | TRBV5-5 | CASSLRRDPTGELFF
TRBJ1-1 | TRBV6-5 | CASRPVNPNTEAFF
TRBJ2-5 | TRBV15 | CATSREGGDQETQYF
TRBJ2-1 | TRBV20-1 | CSATANIGHVYYNEQFF
TRBJ2-7 | TRBV12-3/TRBV12-4 | CASSFYGAGGGLAYEQYF
TRBJ2-2 | TRBV4-3 | CASRPSGNTGELFF
TRBJ1-6 | TRBV27 | CASSLSGRYNSPLHF
TRBJ2-5 | TRBV7-8 | CASSGARETQYF
TRBJ2-1 | TRBV18 | CASSPSQGTAANNEQFF
TRBJ2-5 | TRBV5-1 | CASSLAELQETQYF
TRBJ2-1 | TRBV7-6 | CASSSAISSYNEQFF
TRBJ1-2 | TRBV7-2 | CASSPGRQGSYTF
TRBJ1-1 | TRBV7-2 | CASSSRTGVVSTEAFF
TRBJ2-1 | TRBV6-1 | CASSAGTSGYNEQFF
TRBJ2-1 | TRBV7-8 | CASRSRTGGEQFF
TRBJ1-6 | TRBV9 | CASSQVQDSPLHF
TRBJ2-7 | TRBV9 | CASSVGFGQGYEQYF
TRBJ2-5 | TRBV14 | CASSPLGLAGQTQYF
TRBJ2-7 | TRBV12-3/TRBV12-4 | CASSLARWEQYF
TRBJ1-2 | TRBV5-1 | CASSAGTGDLSYGYTF
TRBJ1-3 | TRBV6-5 | CASRSIFSSGNTIYF